This T cell receptor (beta chain) came from a study of T cells in Graves' hyperthyroidism and ophthalmopathy. This clonotype has at least ten counts. The antigen remains undetermined. This CDR3 contains 14 residues. Trimming removed 6 bases from V and 7 bases from J; junction bases left unmatched: 9. Germline loops: CDR1 SNHLY, CDR2 FYNNEI. Study-wide results and caveats: Most clonotypes that expanded in the thyroid above 0.001 also showed up in blood.

Inclusion characteristics of ophthalmopathy patients comprised a Clinical Activity Score of at least 3, a NOSPECS grade of at least 4, and duration under 3 months. Lactation, pregnancy, other autoimmune disease or uncontrolled infection led to exclusion of patients. The diagnostic basis comprised clinical symptoms, serum thyroxine and TRAb, thyroid ultrasound and orbital computed tomography. It was RNA transcripts that yielded the amplified TCR beta CDR3 regions. A set of HTBI primers served as the primers for a first-round RT-PCR of the TCR CDR3. TCRdb reprocessed the multiplex PCR reads with MiXCR, giving one entry per CDR3 protein. The table lists about 640,000 distinct CDR3 sequences, 14% of them singletons.

The chain combines TRBV2 with TRBJ1-5; TRBD1 matches 7 bases. The sequencing input was blood. The TCR comes from a woman aged 45-65 years with Graves' ophthalmopathy. The CDR3 is CASSNDRVGQPQHF. The CDR3 DNA reads TGTGCCAGCAGCAACGACAGGGTCGGGCAGCCCCAGCATTTT.